This TCR beta chain was retrieved from a study of shared clonotypes between healthy human individuals. Study details: A donor's plate count was three for CD4 naive and three for CD4 memory; CD8 naive had two and CD8 memory one. Overall study findings and caveats: The genetic and exposure-history diversity represented was limited by few donors.

This clone appeared many times. The antigen remains undetermined. Nashville, Tennessee was home to all donors, each a Caucasian adult. Researchers divided each subset's genomic DNA evenly across several immunoSEQ plates. Method: immunoSEQ multiplex PCR; TCRdb's copy keeps in-frame clones and lacks some. The sample includes 1 million to 1.2 million clones, 60% to 85% of them seen just once. Germline loops: CDR1 SNHLY, CDR2 FYNNEI. With 7 bases clipped from V and 6 bases from J, the junction kept 8 bases outside the gene matches. This CDR3 has 13 amino acids. Material: memory CD4+ T cells from PBMCs. As for subset: CD45RA-negative fraction. This receptor was taken from a man between 18 and 35 years old in good health. Some clones in this sample may be carry-over from other donors' samples. The chain employs TRBV2 and TRBJ1-1; 7 bases match TRBD1. Written as DNA, the CDR3 is TGTGCCAGCACCGCCGACAGGGAGGCTGAAGCTTTCTTT. This encodes CASTADREAEAFF. The variable domain in full, completed from reference TRBV2 and TRBJ1-1, reads EPEVTQTPSHQVTQMGQEVILRCVPISNHLYFYWYRQILGQKVEFLVSFYNNEISEKSEIFDDQFSVERPDGSNFTLKIRSTKLEDSAMYFCASTADREAEAFFGQGTRLTVV.